This TCR beta chain was recorded in a study of blood T cells in healthy people across ages (dated by TCRdb to about 2015). Looking at the study overall: Template switching captured roughly one uniquely barcoded TCR beta cDNA molecule per two T cells in model experiments. The study measured age-related changes in TCR beta repertoire diversity using deep sequencing normalized with unique cDNA molecular identifiers. The donors were split into four age groups: young (average about 15 years), middle-aged (39), aged (approximately 60) and long-lived (approximately 80). Donors of different ages were randomly distributed across sequencing lanes to avoid experimental bias. For two donors (one aged 18 to 30 and one aged 80 or older), the study analyzed two additional independent replicas of 1 million unique cDNA reads from the same blood draw.

From the cysteine through the phenylalanine, the CDR3 covers 14 amino acids. Only the CDR3 DNA is retained, 42 bases long and in frame from the first base. The germline ends are 10 bases apart after V is trimmed by 5 bases and J by 0 bases. Study-level results and caveats: Compared with the aged group, the long-lived group had more naive CD4+ T cells, fewer expanded clones and increased TCR diversity, suggesting age selection. A strong correlation was found between observed TCR beta diversity and the percentage of naive T cells measured by flow cytometry. Bulk unsorted PBMC profiling prevented conclusive comparison of naive and antigen-experienced compartments. Because the CMV infection status of the donors was unknown, age-related changes in expanded clonotypes may potentially have been confounded. As age increased, observed TCR beta diversity per million T cells dropped in a roughly linear way, and a significant reduction was already evident by age about 40. Estimates of total diversity from one million sequenced T cells were regarded as lower bounds and underestimates.

The library was built by means of 5' RACE. Sequencing relied on an Illumina HiSeq 2500. A second roughly 6 to 12 cycle PCR used a sample-barcoded 5' primer and a J-beta primer mix. A unique molecular identifier was introduced onto each TCR beta cDNA molecule by a template-switch 5' adaptor carrying 12 random nucleotides. Each sample yielded at least 3 million CDR3-containing paired-end reads. First-strand cDNA synthesis was performed from all RNA using the Mint cDNA synthesis kit, with priming by a TRBC-specific oligonucleotide. Following uracil-DNA glycosylase treatment, a first 18-cycle PCR with universal primers M1SS and BC2_uni_R was performed on all cDNA. From the authors' description of their analysis: Normalization of each sample was performed by random selection of 1 million high-quality reads, each carrying a distinct molecular identifier. Instead of being binned into consensus sequences, reads that shared molecular identifiers were thrown out. MiTCR, set to a Q25 quality threshold and the strictest error-elimination algorithm, was used for CDR3 identification, clonotype clustering and error correction. Lower-bound total TCR beta diversity was estimated with a nonparametric unseen species model using Euler transformation. TCRdb trimmed the raw reads at Q25, called clones with MiXCR and kept productive beta chains. Rows matching on CDR3 protein sequence are summarized as one entry with the most common DNA and genes. The V and J calls, along with clone size, are taken from TCRdb and not from the paper's own processing. Within this sample are roughly 730,000 distinct CDR3 sequences, with about 56% of them counted one time only. Of the sample, roughly 24% falls within the top ten clones.

The donors were roughly 39 Caucasian individuals from Russia, aged roughly 6 to 100 years, who were systemically healthy. Each donor gave about 11 milliliters of peripheral blood, drawn into EDTA-treated Vacutainer tubes. Ficoll-Paque density-gradient centrifugation was used to isolate PBMCs, with at least 6.5 million obtained per sample. Total RNA was extracted from PBMCs with Trizol reagent, with at least 6 micrograms obtained per sample. For every donor, an aliquot of PBMCs went through flow cytometry to measure the percentages of naive CD45RAhigh/CD27high T cells. This clonotype has a handful of counts. Its cognate antigen has yet to be identified. No much larger clone is present one base from it, and per-base qualities are unavailable.

The sample consisted of blood. This clonotype was sampled from a man in his forties in good health. The rearrangement combines TRBV12-3 or TRBV12-4 with TRBJ1-2, with the D gene uncertain. The nucleotide sequence is given as TGTGCCAGCAGTCCCCGGGAGGCTAACTATGGCTACACCTTC. This is translated as CASSPREANYGYTF.